One and the same sample provided the 28 T cell receptor beta chains below, sequenced in a study of type 1 regulatory T cells. TCRdb itself ran the reads through MiXCR, one entry per CDR3 protein. Of 90,000 to 100,000 distinct CDR3 sequences listed, roughly 31% were seen once; the top ten hold 2% to 2.5%. The specimen was CD4+ T cells, either the whole sample or a sorted fraction (not recorded which). The receptors shown here come from a human donor in good health.

The rearrangement links TRBV7-2 to TRBJ1-2; D unclear. In germline, CDR1 is SGHTA, CDR2 FQGNSA. Trimming removed 3 bases from V and 6 bases from J, with 11 bases in between. The CDR3 covers 13 residues. DNA for the CDR3: TGTGCCAGCAGCTTTGGGCCCGGCGATGGCTACACCTTC. Protein sequence: CASSFGPGDGYTF.

J is TRBJ2-2 and V is TRBV18, with 12 bases that match TRBD2. This CDR3 comprises 15 residues. The V gene end was trimmed by 6 bases and the J gene end by 6 bases; junction bases not matched to a gene: 5. Germline V lookup: CDR1 KGHSH, CDR2 LQKENI. The chain's CDR3 is CASSPGLAGPGELFF. CDR3 nucleotides: TGTGCCAGCTCGCCCGGACTAGCGGGACCCGGGGAGCTGTTTTTT.

This chain links TRBV2 with TRBJ2-1; D remains ambiguous. The V gene lost 1 base and the J gene lost 9 bases, with 4 bases spanning the gap. Germline CDR1 SNHLY, CDR2 FYNNEI. This CDR3 has 11 amino acids. The DNA for the CDR3 is TGTGCCAGCAGTGAAGTTATTGAGCAGTTCTTC. The encoded protein is CASSEVIEQFF.

This clonotype was seen a handful of times. This chain connects TRBV20-1 to TRBJ2-6; possible D gene TRBD1, 5 bases. Germline CDR1 reads DFQATT; CDR2 reads SNEGSKA (reference sequence). The V end lost 6 bases, the J end lost 0 bases, and 9 bases lay between the germline ends. The CDR3 has 14 residues. In DNA, the CDR3 is TGCAGTGCCAGGCAGGGCTCTGGGGCCAACGTCCTGACTTTC. This encodes CSARQGSGANVLTF.

V is TRBV4-1 and J is TRBJ2-7; 8 nucleotides agree with TRBD1. The CDR3 extends over 18 amino acids. The germline V gene encodes CDR1 MGHRA and CDR2 YSYEKL. With V trimmed by 0 bases and J by 2 bases, 12 bases remained unmatched. In DNA form, the CDR3 reads TGCGCCAGCAGCCAAGACCCACGGGACAGGACCCAACCCTACGAGCAGTACTTC. The encoded protein is CASSQDPRDRTQPYEQYF.

This chain uses TRBV2 with TRBJ1-3; D perhaps matches TRBD1 (6 bases). Trimming removed 7 bases at V and 0 bases at J, with 13 bases between. In germline, CDR1 is SNHLY, CDR2 FYNNEI. CDR3 length: 15 residues. The CDR3 nucleotides are TGTGCCAGCACCACAACAGGGAACTCTGGAAACACCATATATTTT. Its protein is CASTTTGNSGNTIYF.

The rearrangement links TRBV3-1 to TRBJ2-1; D gene ambiguous. Germline V gene sequence: CDR1 LGHDT, CDR2 YNNKEL (reference sequence). The CDR3 is made up of 12 amino acids. The V gene lost 0 bases and the J gene lost 10 bases, with 7 bases spanning the gap. In nucleotides, the CDR3 is TGTGCCAGCAGCCAAGATCTTGGGGAGCAGTTCTTC. Translated, it gives CASSQDLGEQFF.

The chain uses TRBV30 and TRBJ2-1; 9 bases are shared with TRBD2. Trimming cost V 0 bases and J 9 bases; bases outside gene matches: 9. The V gene's germline CDR1 is GTSNPN and CDR2 SVGIG (reference sequence). This CDR3 has 15 amino acids. CDR3 nucleotide sequence: TGTGCCTGGAGTGTTCTAGCGGGGCCATCGGGTGAGCAGTTCTTC. Amino acids: CAWSVLAGPSGEQFF.

The rearrangement joins TRBV7-2 to TRBJ2-7; D is perhaps TRBD2 (5 bases). The germline V gene encodes CDR1 SGHTA and CDR2 FQGNSA. V lost 1 base, J lost 6 bases, and 13 bases lay in between. CDR3 length: 14 amino acids. The CDR3 nucleotides are TGTGCCAGCAGCTTAGAGGCAGCGACTACCGAGCAGTACTTC. Its translation: CASSLEAATTEQYF.

This clonotype occurred a few times. The CDR3: CASSFQGNTIYF. The CDR3 nucleotides read TGTGCCAGCAGCTTCCAGGGAAACACCATATATTTT. The chain has TRBV7-9 and TRBJ1-3; no clear D. The V end was cut by 3 bases, the J end by 4 bases, with 4 bases between. Germline CDR1 reads SEHNR; CDR2 reads FQNEAQ (reference sequence). The CDR3 has 12 residues. Based on the CDR3 plus reference TRBV7-9 and TRBJ1-3, the full variable domain is DTGVSQNPRHKITKRGQNVTFRCDPISEHNRLYWYRQTLGQGPEFLTYFQNEAQLEKSRLLSDRFSAERPKGSFSTLEIQRTEQGDSAMYLCASSFQGNTIYFGEGSWLTVV.

This clonotype appeared a few times. The rearrangement joins TRBV20-1 to TRBJ2-5, with TRBD1 identical over 7 bases. Per germline, CDR1 DFQATT and CDR2 SNEGSKA (reference sequence). The ends lost 3 bases at V and 5 bases at J; junction bases unmatched: 3. The length of the CDR3 is 12 residues. The CDR3 sequence is CSARGDSETQYF. The CDR3, as DNA: TGCAGTGCTAGGGGGGACAGCGAGACCCAGTACTTC.

Judged by abundance, this clonotype is medium-sized (0.01 to 0.1%). The chain has TRBV20-1 and TRBJ1-4; D is ambiguous. V lost 6 bases and J lost 10, with 24 bases in between. This CDR3 is 15 amino acids long. Germline values: CDR1 DFQATT, CDR2 SNEGSKA (reference sequence). The CDR3 DNA is TGCAGTGCCTCACACAATCGAGACCTGGTGGGAAAACTGTTTTTT. Translation: CSASHNRDLVGKLFF.

This clonotype has more than one count but fewer than ten. The chain joins TRBV6-1 to TRBJ2-1; D might be TRBD1 (6 bases). Trimming removed 10 bases at V and 4 bases at J, with 11 bases between. Germline-derived CDR1 and CDR2 are MNHNS and SASEGT. The CDR3 totals 12 residues. CDR3 in amino acids: CATRGSYNEQFF. In nucleotides, the CDR3 is TGTGCCACCAGGGGAAGTTACAATGAGCAGTTCTTC.

This chain links TRBV28 with TRBJ2-3, with 10 nucleotides matching TRBD2. Germline trimming cut 6 bases from V and 0 bases from J; bases unmatched to any gene: 15. Germline V gene data show CDR1 as MDHEN and CDR2 as SYDVKM. This CDR3 has 19 amino acids. The CDR3 is CASSQILFPSGSSTDTQYF. The CDR3 DNA is TGTGCCAGCAGCCAAATTTTATTTCCTAGCGGGAGTAGCACAGATACGCAGTATTTT.

The chain links TRBV5-1 to TRBJ1-1; 11 nucleotides agree with TRBD1. J gave up 4 bases and V 5 bases, and 13 bases lay outside the gene matches. Germline CDR1 is SGHRS and CDR2 is YFSETQ. There are 17 residues in the CDR3. The CDR3 coding sequence is TGCGCCAGCAGGGCCGGGACAGGGGGAATAGGAGGCACTGAAGCTTTCTTT. It translates to CASRAGTGGIGGTEAFF.

This clonotype was observed a few times. The CDR3 protein is CASSLNPAGTGELFF. CDR3 bases: TGTGCCAGCAGCTTAAATCCCGCGGGCACCGGGGAGCTGTTTTTT. The chain combines TRBV7-2 with TRBJ2-2, with D maybe TRBD2 (5 bases). Germline CDR1 and CDR2: SGHTA and FQGNSA. V shed 2 bases and J shed 4 bases, with 11 bases lying between them. There are 15 residues in the CDR3.

This clonotype has only a few counts. The chain joins TRBV7-9 to TRBJ2-7; the D gene is possibly TRBD1 (6 bases). Trimming removed 5 bases from V and 2 bases from J, with 10 bases in between. Germline V lookup: CDR1 SEHNR, CDR2 FQNEAQ (reference sequence). The CDR3 contains 13 residues. This CDR3 is CASSRQETYEQYF. The CDR3 DNA reads as TGTGCCAGCAGCCGACAGGAGACCTACGAGCAGTACTTC.

This rearrangement joins TRBV7-3 to TRBJ1-3, with TRBD1 matching over 7 bases. CDR1 is SGHTA, CDR2 FQGTGA, per germline. The CDR3 extends over 13 amino acids. V lost 3 bases, J lost 4 bases, and 0 bases stayed unmatched. The CDR3 bases are TGTGCCAGCAGCTTGGACAGGGGAAACACCATATATTTT. Translation: CASSLDRGNTIYF.

The gene calls are TRBV10-3 and TRBJ1-6; D is unclear. The V gene's germline CDR1 is ENHRY and CDR2 SYGVKD. V gave up 3 bases and J gave up 11 bases, with 14 bases separating them. The CDR3 is 14 amino acids. The chain's CDR3 is CAISDPDRGPPLHF. The DNA for the CDR3 is TGTGCCATCAGTGACCCGGACCGAGGGCCACCCCTCCACTTT.

The table lists this clonotype with a few counts. The chain is built from TRBV6-2 or TRBV6-3 and TRBJ2-7; 9 bases agree with TRBD2. J was trimmed by 6 bases and V by 7 bases; bases with no gene match: 13. The CDR3 consists of 15 residues. Germline CDR1 reads MNHEY; CDR2 reads SVGEGT. The CDR3 bases are TGTGCCAGCACTAAGCGGCGGGAGGGCCCGGGCGAGCAGTACTTC. Its protein is CASTKRREGPGEQYF.

CDR3 amino acids: CASSASRGQTEAFF. CDR3 nucleotide sequence: TGCGCCAGCAGCGCATCCAGGGGGCAAACTGAAGCTTTCTTT. V is TRBV5-1 and J is TRBJ1-1; TRBD1 matches 8 bases. The CDR3 consists of 14 residues. Germline CDR1 SGHRS, CDR2 YFSETQ. J was trimmed by 5 bases and V by 4 bases; bases with no gene match: 7.

This chain links TRBV27 with TRBJ2-5; 12 bases line up with TRBD2. Germline values: CDR1 MNHEY, CDR2 SMNVEV (reference sequence). CDR3 length: 15 amino acids. V shed 5 bases, J shed 5 bases, and the junction held 6 bases outside the gene matches. The CDR3 spells CASSPTSGSVETQYF. CDR3 in DNA: TGTGCCAGCAGTCCGACTAGCGGGAGCGTCGAGACCCAGTACTTC.

V is TRBV5-1 and J is TRBJ1-5; D perhaps matches TRBD1 (6 bases). This CDR3 comprises 13 residues. The germline gives CDR1 SGHRS, CDR2 YFSETQ. Trimming took 7 bases from V and 1 from J, leaving 9 bases between them. Here the CDR3 reads CASRDNSNQPQHF. CDR3 sequence (DNA): TGCGCCAGCCGGGACAACAGCAATCAGCCCCAGCATTTT. Filled out from reference TRBV5-1 and TRBJ1-5, the complete variable domain reads KAGVTQTPRYLIKTRGQQVTLSCSPISGHRSVSWYQQTPGQGLQFLFEYFSETQRNKGNFPGRFSGRQFSNSRSEMNVSTLELGDSALYLCASRDNSNQPQHFGDGTRLSIL.

The chain is built from TRBV19 and TRBJ2-1, with D unclear. V was shortened by 6 bases and J by 4 bases, with 19 bases between the two germline ends. From germline, CDR1 is LNHDA and CDR2 SQIVND (reference sequence). The CDR3 contains 16 residues. CDR3 DNA sequence: TGTGCCAGTAGGGCGCCGGGCGCGCTAACTTACAATGAGCAGTTCTTC. It encodes CASRAPGALTYNEQFF. The full variable domain, its missing parts supplied by reference TRBV19 and TRBJ2-1, is DGGITQSPKYLFRKEGQNVTLSCEQNLNHDAMYWYRQDPGQGLRLIYYSQIVNDFQKGDIAEGYSVSREKKESFPLTVTSAQKNPTAFYLCASRAPGALTYNEQFFGPGTRLTVL.

This clonotype was detected only a few times. The chain links TRBV2 to TRBJ2-5; no reliable D call. There are 13 residues in the CDR3. The V end lost 4 bases, the J end lost 5 bases, and 11 bases lay between the germline ends. Germline V gives CDR1 SNHLY, CDR2 FYNNEI. CDR3 in DNA: TGTGCCAGCAGTGGGACGGTTGAGGAGACCCAGTACTTC. This codes for CASSGTVEETQYF.

This clonotype came up a few times. The CDR3 coding sequence is TGCAGTGCTAGAGAAGCTAGCGGGAGAGTAGCAAATGAGCAGTTCTTC. The encoded protein is CSAREASGRVANEQFF. The chain is built from TRBV20-1 and TRBJ2-1; 10 positions match TRBD2. This CDR3 is 16 amino acids long. V shed 0 bases, J shed 7 bases, and the junction held 9 bases outside the gene matches. Germline-derived CDR1 and CDR2 are DFQATT and SNEGSKA (reference sequence).

The CDR3 nucleotides read TGTGCCAGCAGCTTAATAACTAGCGGGAGGGAGACCCAGTACTTC. Protein sequence: CASSLITSGRETQYF. This sequence joins TRBV5-5 and TRBJ2-5; 12 bases fit TRBD2. The CDR3 runs 15 residues. Unmatched junction bases numbered 4, after V lost 2 bases and J lost 5 bases. Germline CDR1 is SGHKS and CDR2 is YYEKEE (reference sequence).

This clonotype showed up just a few times. V gene TRBV29-1 combines with J gene TRBJ1-2; D not certain. The V gene's germline CDR1 is SQVTM and CDR2 ANQGSEA. The CDR3 totals 17 residues. V dropped 4 bases and J dropped 1 base, with 22 bases sitting between them. The CDR3 protein is CSVASWSERDNNYGYTF. The CDR3 nucleotides read TGCAGCGTTGCCTCCTGGTCGGAAAGAGACAATAACTATGGCTACACCTTC.